The T cell receptor beta chain under discussion was sequenced for a study of monozygotic twins with cystic fibrosis (dated by TCRdb to the early 2020s). Study-level background: Barcoded libraries were prepared with roughly 15 PCR cycles from around 2.8 micrograms of fragmented DNA. To assess genetic influence on V and J gene usage, the study compared TCR beta repertoires within and across 16 monozygotic twin pairs with cystic fibrosis. The cohort included ten female and six male twin pairs, mostly children and adolescents, aged roughly 2.0 to 40 years with a median of about 8.8 years. Twins were ranked among 800 to 1,200 cohort participants for weight-for-height and FEVPerc (FEV1 disease centile) on the day of blood sampling. Data for three of the twin pairs had previously been reported in another context.

The twin pairs came from the European Cystic Fibrosis Twin and Sibling Study Cohort, a cohort that recruited patients from over a hundred CF clinics across 14 European countries. Both zygosity and CFTR genotype were checked in-house, and zygosity was tested with multiplex PCR across nine short tandem repeat loci. Each twin gave a peripheral blood sample, and clinical parameters were documented on that same day of blood sampling. Phenol/chloroform extraction was used to isolate genomic DNA from peripheral blood cells, and the DNA was then kept in TE buffer at 4 degrees C. On this clone itself: It lacks a known antigen. Per-base qualities were not stored, and no clone one base away is much larger.

Sequences GTSNPN (CDR1) and SVGIG (CDR2) are obtained from the germline V gene (reference sequence). The junction shows trimming of 2 bases on V and 4 bases on J, plus 11 bases between the germline ends. CDR3 length: 14 amino acids, cysteine to phenylalanine. The CDR3 DNA has 42 bases and is translated from base 1. What the research found in general, with its limitations: The greatest similarity to the co-twin was observed for V gene usage in 13 of 16 pairs and for J usage in 8 of 16 pairs, which suggested genetic constraints. Nucleotide-identical clonotype sharing was significantly higher within monozygotic CF twin pairs than between unrelated CF individuals (P = 0.000026, Mann-Whitney). The cohort was small, and no association was found between shared CDR3 numbers and age, concordance or disease severity. Simpson clonality tended to be low (median about 0.0095), which suggests a naive-dominated repertoire, although clonality was higher in the most severely affected patients.

TCR beta CDR3 regions were amplified by multiplex PCR using the immunoSEQ immune profiling system, following the manufacturer's instructions. An Illumina NextSeq system was used for sequencing. The paper's data handling went like this. Sequence data were processed on the immunoSEQ Analyzer platform, and clonality was calculated as the square root of Simpson's index of productive rearrangements. Jensen-Shannon distance served as the measure of similarity in V and J usage, while OLGA was used to compute CDR3 generation probabilities. Shared CDR3 sequences were searched in the immuneACCESS database (August 2020) and in VDJdb (December 2020). Not all clones reach the TCRdb copy of this immuneACCESS table, which keeps in-frame sequences only. Checked studies attribute under half of the gap to unresolved V genes and leave the rest unexplained. For V, J and clone size, that table is used; D and trimming come from the DNA. The sample has 30,000 to 45,000 clones on record, roughly 84% of them singletons. Of the sample, roughly 1.8% falls within the top ten clones.

The sample was blood. This chain joins TRBV30 to TRBJ1-4; no confident D gene assignment can be made. The TCR originated in a girl aged 2-15 years with cystic fibrosis. The DNA sequence is as follows: TGTGCCTGGAGTTTCGGAACCATTAATGAAAAACTGTTTTTT. Its protein reads: CAWSFGTINEKLFF.